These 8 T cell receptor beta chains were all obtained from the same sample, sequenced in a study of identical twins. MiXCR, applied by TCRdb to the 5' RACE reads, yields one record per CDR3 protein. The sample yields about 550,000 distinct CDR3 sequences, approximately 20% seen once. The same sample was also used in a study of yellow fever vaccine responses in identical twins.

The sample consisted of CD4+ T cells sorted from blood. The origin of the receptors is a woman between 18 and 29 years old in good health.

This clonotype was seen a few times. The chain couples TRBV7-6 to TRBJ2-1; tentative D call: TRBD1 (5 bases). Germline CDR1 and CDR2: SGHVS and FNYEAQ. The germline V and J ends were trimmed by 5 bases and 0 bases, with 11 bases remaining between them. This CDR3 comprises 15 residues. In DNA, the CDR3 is TGTGCCAGCAGCATGGACACATTCTCCTACAATGAGCAGTTCTTC. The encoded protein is CASSMDTFSYNEQFF.

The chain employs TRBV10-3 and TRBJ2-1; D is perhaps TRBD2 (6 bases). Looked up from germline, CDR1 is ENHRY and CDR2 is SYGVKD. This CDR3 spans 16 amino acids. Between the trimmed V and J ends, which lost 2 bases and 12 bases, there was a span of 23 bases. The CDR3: CAISELRGSKPMLQFF. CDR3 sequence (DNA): TGTGCCATCAGTGAGCTTCGGGGGTCTAAGCCGATGTTGCAGTTCTTC.

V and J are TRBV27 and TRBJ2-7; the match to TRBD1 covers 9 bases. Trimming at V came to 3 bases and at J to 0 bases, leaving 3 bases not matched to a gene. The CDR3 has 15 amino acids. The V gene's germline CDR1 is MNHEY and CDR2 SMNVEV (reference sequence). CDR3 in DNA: TGTGCCAGCAGTTTTACAGGGGGCCTCTCCTACGAGCAGTACTTC. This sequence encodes CASSFTGGLSYEQYF.

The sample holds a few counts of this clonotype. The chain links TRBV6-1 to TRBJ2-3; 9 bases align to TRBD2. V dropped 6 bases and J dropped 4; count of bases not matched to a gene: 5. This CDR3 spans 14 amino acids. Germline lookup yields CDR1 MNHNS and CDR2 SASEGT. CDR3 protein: CASRSGRRSDTQYF. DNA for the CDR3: TGTGCCAGCAGGAGCGGGAGGAGATCAGATACGCAGTATTTT.

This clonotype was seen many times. CDR3 region: CASSKTGGTEAFF. As DNA, the CDR3 is TGTGCCAGCAGCAAAACAGGGGGCACTGAAGCTTTCTTT. The chain uses TRBV14 and TRBJ1-1; 8 nucleotides align to TRBD1. Germline values: CDR1 SGHDN, CDR2 FVKESK. The V and J ends lost 5 bases and 4 bases, in that order; junction bases with no gene match: 3. The CDR3 extends over 13 amino acids.

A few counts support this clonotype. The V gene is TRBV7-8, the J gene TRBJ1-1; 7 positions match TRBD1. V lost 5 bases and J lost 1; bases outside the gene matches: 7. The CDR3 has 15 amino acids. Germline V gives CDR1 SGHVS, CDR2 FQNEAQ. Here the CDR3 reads CASSPRQGPNTEAFF. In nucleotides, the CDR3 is TGTGCCAGCAGCCCCAGACAGGGACCGAACACTGAAGCTTTCTTT. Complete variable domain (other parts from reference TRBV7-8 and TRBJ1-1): GAGVSQSPRYKVAKRGQDVALRCDPISGHVSLFWYQQALGQGPEFLTYFQNEAQLDKSGLPSDRFFAERPEGSVSTLKIQRTQQEDSAVYLCASSPRQGPNTEAFFGQGTRLTVV.

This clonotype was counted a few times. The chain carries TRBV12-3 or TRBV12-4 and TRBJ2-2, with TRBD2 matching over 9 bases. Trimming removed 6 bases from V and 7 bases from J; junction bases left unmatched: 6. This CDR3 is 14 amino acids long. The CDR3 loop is CASSRSTSGGELFF. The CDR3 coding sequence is TGTGCCAGCAGCCGCTCGACTAGCGGCGGGGAGCTGTTTTTT.

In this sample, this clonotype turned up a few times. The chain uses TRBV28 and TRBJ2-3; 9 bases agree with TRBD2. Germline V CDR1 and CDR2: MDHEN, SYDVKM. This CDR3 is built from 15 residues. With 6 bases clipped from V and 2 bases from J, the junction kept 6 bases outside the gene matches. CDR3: CASRPGLANTDTQYF. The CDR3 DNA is TGTGCCAGCAGACCCGGACTAGCGAACACAGATACGCAGTATTTT.